The text below deals with one T cell receptor (beta chain). TCR beta sequences were obtained from blood CD8+ and CD4+ T cells. This specimen comes from a study of CD8 T cells in Susac syndrome. RNA totalling roughly 0.45 to 1 ug underwent reverse transcription with random hexamers. TCR beta CDR3 was amplified by immunoSEQ covering 54 Vbeta and 13 Jbeta. TCRdb independently ran MiXCR on the immunoSEQ multiplex PCR reads; one entry per CDR3 protein. Here the sample spans about 300,000 distinct CDR3 sequences, 75% to 90% being singletons. The specimen was CD8+ T cells from PBMCs. This sequence originates from a human donor with multiple sclerosis.

CDR3 protein: CASSSSPKTNTQYF. CDR3 nucleotides: TGTGCCAGCAGCTCCTCCCCCAAGACAAATACGCAGTATTTT. The chain uses TRBV7-9 and TRBJ2-3; D call uncertain. V shed 4 bases and J shed 7 bases, with 15 bases lying between them. The CDR3 covers 14 residues. CDR1 SEHNR and CDR2 FQNEAQ come from the germline V gene (reference sequence).